This T cell receptor beta chain was recovered during a study of T cell responses to AZD1222 COVID-19 vaccine. Overall study results and limits: Nearly half of spike-specific TCRs reportedly go after variant regions that carry no mutations. Spike-specific TCR breadth rose after two AZD1222 doses, and depth rose as well.

Clones were read by immunoSEQ multiplex PCR, and TCRdb kept only the in-frame ones, dropping some. The data show about 120,000 clones, about nine tenths seen once. Notes on this clone: Its antigen is unknown.

Per germline, CDR1 MNHEY and CDR2 SMNVEV (reference sequence). The ends lost 5 bases at V and 7 bases at J; junction bases unmatched: 10. CDR3 length equals 15 residues. This specimen consisted of peripheral blood, obtained on day 0 of AZD1222 vaccination. This sequence originates from an adult in good health. This chain connects TRBV27 to TRBJ1-4; 7 positions agree with TRBD1. CDR3 protein: CASSKWTGGGEKLFF. DNA of the CDR3: TGTGCCAGCAGTAAATGGACAGGAGGCGGTGAAAAACTGTTTTTT.